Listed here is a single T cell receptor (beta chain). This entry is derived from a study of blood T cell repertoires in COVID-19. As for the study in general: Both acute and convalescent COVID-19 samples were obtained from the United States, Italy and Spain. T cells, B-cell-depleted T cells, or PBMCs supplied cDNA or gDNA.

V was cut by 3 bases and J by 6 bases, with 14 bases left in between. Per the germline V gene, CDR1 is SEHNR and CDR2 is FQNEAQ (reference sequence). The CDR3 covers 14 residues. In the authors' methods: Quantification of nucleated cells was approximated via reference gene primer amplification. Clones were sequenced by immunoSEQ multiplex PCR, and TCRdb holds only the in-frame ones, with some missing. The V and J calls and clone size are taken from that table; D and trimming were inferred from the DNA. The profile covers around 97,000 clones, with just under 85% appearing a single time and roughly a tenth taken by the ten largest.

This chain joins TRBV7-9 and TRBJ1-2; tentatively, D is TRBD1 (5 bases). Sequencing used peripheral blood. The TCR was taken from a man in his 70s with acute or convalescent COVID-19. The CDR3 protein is CASSLLGGGDGYTF. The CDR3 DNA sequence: TGTGCCAGCAGCTTGCTCGGGGGAGGGGATGGCTACACCTTC.